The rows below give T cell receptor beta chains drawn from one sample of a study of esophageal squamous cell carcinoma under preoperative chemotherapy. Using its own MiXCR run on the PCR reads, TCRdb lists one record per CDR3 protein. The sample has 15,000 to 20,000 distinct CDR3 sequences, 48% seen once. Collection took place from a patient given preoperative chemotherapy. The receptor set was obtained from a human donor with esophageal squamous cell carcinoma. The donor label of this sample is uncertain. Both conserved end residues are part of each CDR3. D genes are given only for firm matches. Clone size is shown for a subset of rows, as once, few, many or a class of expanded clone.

cdr3_nt: TGTGCCAGCCGTTTATCGCTCCCGTGGTCAAAAAACACGCAGTATTTT
cdr3_aa: CASRLSLPWSKNTQYF
d_call: NA
v_call: TRBV27
j_call: TRBJ2-3
clone_size: NA

cdr3_nt: TGTGCCAGCAGGGGACGGGACAGAAACAATGAGCAGTTCTTC
cdr3_aa: CASRGRDRNNEQFF
d_call: TRBD1
v_call: TRBV25-1
j_call: TRBJ2-1
clone_size: NA

cdr3_nt: TGTGCCAGCTCGATTAGCGGGAGTGTTAGCACAGATACGCAGTATTTT
cdr3_aa: CASSISGSVSTDTQYF
d_call: TRBD2
v_call: TRBV6-1
j_call: TRBJ2-3
clone_size: NA

cdr3_nt: NA
cdr3_aa: CASSSLAVGTGALYF
d_call: NA
v_call: TRBV11-2
j_call: TRBJ2-3
clone_size: NA

cdr3_nt: TGTGCCAGCAGCTCCAACCGGCTAGCAGTGAACACCGGGGAGCTGTTTTTT
cdr3_aa: CASSSNRLAVNTGELFF
d_call: NA
v_call: TRBV7-2
j_call: TRBJ2-2
clone_size: few

cdr3_nt: TGTGTCAGCAGCGCCGGGACACCAAGGGGTGGCTACACCTTC
cdr3_aa: CVSSAGTPRGGYTF
d_call: NA
v_call: TRBV7-8
j_call: TRBJ1-2
clone_size: NA

cdr3_nt: TGTGCCAGCAGCTTGGGACTAGCGGGGGGTAGAACTGAAGCTTTCTTT
cdr3_aa: CASSLGLAGGRTEAFF
d_call: NA
v_call: TRBV5-4
j_call: TRBJ1-1
clone_size: NA

cdr3_nt: TGTGCTAGCAGGGCAACTGGGGGCGGTGTCACAGATACGCAGTATTTT
cdr3_aa: CASRATGGGVTDTQYF
d_call: NA
v_call: TRBV7-2
j_call: TRBJ2-3
clone_size: NA

cdr3_nt: TGTGCTAGTGGTTTGGTCACCCTCGGGGGGCCGTACCAAGAGACCCAGTACTTC
cdr3_aa: CASGLVTLGGPYQETQYF
d_call: NA
v_call: TRBV12-5
j_call: TRBJ2-5
clone_size: few

cdr3_nt: TGTGCCAGCAGCTTACCAAGCGGGAACTCCTACAATGAGCAGTTCTTC
cdr3_aa: CASSLPSGNSYNEQFF
d_call: TRBD2
v_call: TRBV7-8
j_call: TRBJ2-1
clone_size: NA

cdr3_nt: TGTGCCAGCAGCTACGGGACTAGCGGGGGCTCCTACGAGCAGTACTTC
cdr3_aa: CASSYGTSGGSYEQYF
d_call: TRBD2
v_call: TRBV7-6
j_call: TRBJ2-7
clone_size: NA

cdr3_nt: TGTGCCAGCAGTTTGAACAGGGATCAAGAGACCCAGTACTTC
cdr3_aa: CASSLNRDQETQYF
d_call: NA
v_call: TRBV27
j_call: TRBJ2-5
clone_size: NA

cdr3_nt: TGTGCCAGCAGCCTTACTACCTACAATGAGCAGTTCTTC
cdr3_aa: CASSLTTYNEQFF
d_call: NA
v_call: TRBV11-3
j_call: TRBJ2-1
clone_size: NA

cdr3_nt: TGTGCCAGCAGCCAATCCCTGGGGCTGGTAGATACGCAGTATTTT
cdr3_aa: CASSQSLGLVDTQYF
d_call: NA
v_call: TRBV7-2
j_call: TRBJ2-3
clone_size: NA

cdr3_nt: TGTGCCAGCAGGTCGGCAGGACGAACAGATACGCAGTATTTT
cdr3_aa: CASRSAGRTDTQYF
d_call: NA
v_call: TRBV12-3/TRBV12-4
j_call: TRBJ2-3
clone_size: NA